The sequence of this T cell receptor beta chain was determined in a study of shared clonotypes between healthy human individuals. Whole-study results and caveats: Lower generation probabilities were found for non-shared clonotypes than for those shared by all four donors.

Only in-frame clones appear in the TCRdb table, and some are missing; sequencing was by immunoSEQ multiplex PCR. The sample records roughly 2.1 million clones, 93% being singletons. Germline V gene data show CDR1 as SQVTM and CDR2 as ANQGSEA. This CDR3 spans 12 amino acids. V lost 7 bases, J lost 6 bases, and 15 bases lay in between. Naive CD8 cells comprised CD45RO-negative, CCR7-positively selected cells, excluding terminally differentiated effector memory CD45RA+ cells. Donors were healthy HIV-negative adults without recent acute infections or vaccinations. This clone has only a few counts. Its antigen remains unknown.

This chain uses TRBV29-1 with TRBJ1-1; TRBD1 might be the D (6 bases). The material sequenced was naive CD8+ T cells from PBMCs. This TCR was sampled from a man between 18 and 29 years old in good health. Some clones in this sample may be carry-over from other donors' samples. The CDR3 region is CSDRTGSAEAFF. The CDR3 coding sequence is TGCAGCGACCGAACAGGGAGTGCTGAAGCTTTCTTT. Combining the CDR3 with reference TRBV29-1 and TRBJ1-1 gives the whole variable domain SAVISQKPSRDICQRGTSLTIQCQVDSQVTMMFWYRQQPGQSLTLIATANQGSEATYESGFVIDKFPISRPNLTFSTLTVSNMSPEDSSIYLCSDRTGSAEAFFGQGTRLTVV.